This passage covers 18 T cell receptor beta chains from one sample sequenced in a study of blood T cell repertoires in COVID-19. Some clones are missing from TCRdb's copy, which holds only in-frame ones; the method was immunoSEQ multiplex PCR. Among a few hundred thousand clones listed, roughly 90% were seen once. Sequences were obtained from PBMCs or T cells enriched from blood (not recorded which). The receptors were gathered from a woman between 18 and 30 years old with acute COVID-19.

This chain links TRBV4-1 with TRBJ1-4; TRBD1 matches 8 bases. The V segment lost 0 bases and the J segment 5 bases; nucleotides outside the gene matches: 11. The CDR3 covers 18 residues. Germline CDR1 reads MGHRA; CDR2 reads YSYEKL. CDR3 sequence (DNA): TGCGCCAGCAGCCAAGACTTGGTGTTGGGGACAGGAAATGAAAAACTGTTTTTT. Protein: CASSQDLVLGTGNEKLFF.

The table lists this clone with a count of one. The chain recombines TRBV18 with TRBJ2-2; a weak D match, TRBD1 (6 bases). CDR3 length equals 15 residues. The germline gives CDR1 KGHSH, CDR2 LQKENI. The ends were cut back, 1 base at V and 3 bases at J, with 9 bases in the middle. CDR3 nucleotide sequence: TGTGCCAGCTCACCACGAGGACAGCACACCGGGGAGCTGTTTTTT. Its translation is CASSPRGQHTGELFF.

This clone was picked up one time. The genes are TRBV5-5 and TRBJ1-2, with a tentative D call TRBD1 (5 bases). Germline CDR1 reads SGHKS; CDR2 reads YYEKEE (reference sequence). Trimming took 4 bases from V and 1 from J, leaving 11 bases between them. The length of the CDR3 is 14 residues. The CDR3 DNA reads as TGTGCCAGCAGCCCCTGGGGCGGTAACTATGGCTACACCTTC. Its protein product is CASSPWGGNYGYTF.

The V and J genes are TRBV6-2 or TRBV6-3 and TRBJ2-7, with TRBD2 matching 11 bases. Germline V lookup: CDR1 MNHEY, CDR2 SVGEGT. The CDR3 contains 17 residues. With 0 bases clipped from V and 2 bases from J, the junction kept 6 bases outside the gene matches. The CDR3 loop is CASSYSSGRGITYEQYF. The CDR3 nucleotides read TGTGCCAGCAGTTACTCTAGCGGGAGGGGAATTACCTACGAGCAGTACTTC.

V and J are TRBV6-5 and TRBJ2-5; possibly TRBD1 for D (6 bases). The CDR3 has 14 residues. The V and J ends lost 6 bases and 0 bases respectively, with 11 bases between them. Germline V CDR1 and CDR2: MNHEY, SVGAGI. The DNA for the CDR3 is TGTGCCAGCAGGGGGGCAGGATACCAAGAGACCCAGTACTTC. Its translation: CASRGAGYQETQYF.

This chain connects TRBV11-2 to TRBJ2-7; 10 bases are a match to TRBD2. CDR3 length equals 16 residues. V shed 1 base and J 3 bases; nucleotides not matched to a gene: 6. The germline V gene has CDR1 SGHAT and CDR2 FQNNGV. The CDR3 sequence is CASSLAATSGNYEQYF. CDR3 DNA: TGTGCCAGCAGCTTAGCGGCAACTAGCGGGAACTACGAGCAGTACTTC.

Here the CDR3 DNA reads TGCAGCGTTGCCGGGGACTACAATGAGCAGTTCTTC. Protein: CSVAGDYNEQFF. V is TRBV29-1 and J is TRBJ2-1; a weak D match, TRBD2 (5 bases). Germline CDR1 and CDR2: SQVTM and ANQGSEA. The CDR3 is 12 amino acids. V lost 4 bases and J lost 3, with 7 bases in between.

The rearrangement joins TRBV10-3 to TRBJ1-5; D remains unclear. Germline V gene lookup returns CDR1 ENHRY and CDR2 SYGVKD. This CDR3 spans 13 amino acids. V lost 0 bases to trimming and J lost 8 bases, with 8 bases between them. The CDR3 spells CAISESTAEPQHF. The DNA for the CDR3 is TGTGCCATCAGTGAGTCCACGGCGGAGCCCCAGCATTTT.

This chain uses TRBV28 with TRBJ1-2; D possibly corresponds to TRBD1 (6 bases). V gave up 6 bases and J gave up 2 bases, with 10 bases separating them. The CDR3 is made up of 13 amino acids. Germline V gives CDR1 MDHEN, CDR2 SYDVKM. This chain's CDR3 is CASSPGTNYGYTF. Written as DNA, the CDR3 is TGTGCCAGCAGCCCCGGGACAAACTATGGCTACACCTTC.

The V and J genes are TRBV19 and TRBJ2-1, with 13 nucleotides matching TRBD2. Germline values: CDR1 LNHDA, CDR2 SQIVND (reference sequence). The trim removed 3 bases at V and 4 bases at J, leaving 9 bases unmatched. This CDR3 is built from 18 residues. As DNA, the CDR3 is TGTGCCAGTAGTATTACTAGCGGGAGGGCCGTACTTTACAATGAGCAGTTCTTC. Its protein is CASSITSGRAVLYNEQFF. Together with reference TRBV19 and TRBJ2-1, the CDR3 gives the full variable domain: DGGITQSPKYLFRKEGQNVTLSCEQNLNHDAMYWYRQDPGQGLRLIYYSQIVNDFQKGDIAEGYSVSREKKESFPLTVTSAQKNPTAFYLCASSITSGRAVLYNEQFFGPGTRLTVL.

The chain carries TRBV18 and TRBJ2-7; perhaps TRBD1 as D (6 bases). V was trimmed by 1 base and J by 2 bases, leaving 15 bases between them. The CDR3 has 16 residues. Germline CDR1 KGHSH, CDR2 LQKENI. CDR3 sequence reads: CASSPRFLGHPYEQYF. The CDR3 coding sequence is TGTGCCAGCTCACCACGCTTCTTGGGACACCCCTACGAGCAGTACTTC. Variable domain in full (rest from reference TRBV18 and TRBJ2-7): NAGVMQNPRHLVRRRGQEARLRCSPMKGHSHVYWYRQLPEEGLKFMVYLQKENIIDESGMPKERFSAEFPKEGPSILRIQQVVRGDSAAYFCASSPRFLGHPYEQYFGPGTRLTVT.

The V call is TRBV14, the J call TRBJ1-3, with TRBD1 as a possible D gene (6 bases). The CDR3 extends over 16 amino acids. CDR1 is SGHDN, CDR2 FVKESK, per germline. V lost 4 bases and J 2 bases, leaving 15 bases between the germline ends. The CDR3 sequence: CASSLPGQRPGNTIYF. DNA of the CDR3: TGTGCCAGCAGCCTCCCTGGACAGCGGCCTGGAAACACCATATATTTT.

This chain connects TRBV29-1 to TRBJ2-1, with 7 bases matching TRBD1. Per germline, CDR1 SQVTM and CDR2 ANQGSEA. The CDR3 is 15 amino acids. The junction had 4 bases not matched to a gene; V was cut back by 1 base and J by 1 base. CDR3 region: CSVEGRGSSYNEQFF. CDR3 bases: TGCAGCGTTGAAGGCAGGGGGAGTTCCTACAATGAGCAGTTCTTC.

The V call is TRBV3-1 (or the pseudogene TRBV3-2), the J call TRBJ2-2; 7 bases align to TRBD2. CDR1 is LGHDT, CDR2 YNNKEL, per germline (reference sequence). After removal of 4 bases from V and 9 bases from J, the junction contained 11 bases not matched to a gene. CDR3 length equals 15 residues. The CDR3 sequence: CASSPHEGGRWELFF. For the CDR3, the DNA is TGTGCCAGCAGCCCTCACGAGGGAGGGAGGTGGGAGCTGTTTTTT.

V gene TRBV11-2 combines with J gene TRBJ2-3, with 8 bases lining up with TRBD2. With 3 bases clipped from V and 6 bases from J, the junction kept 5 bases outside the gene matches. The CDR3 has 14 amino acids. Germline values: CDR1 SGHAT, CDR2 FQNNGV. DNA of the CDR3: TGTGCCAGCAGCTTCCAGCGGGAGTGGGATACGCAGTATTTT. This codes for CASSFQREWDTQYF.

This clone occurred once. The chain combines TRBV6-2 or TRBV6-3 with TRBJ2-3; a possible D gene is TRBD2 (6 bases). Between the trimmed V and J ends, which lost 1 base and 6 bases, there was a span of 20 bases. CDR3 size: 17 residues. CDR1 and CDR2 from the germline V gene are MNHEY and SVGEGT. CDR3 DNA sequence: TGTGCCAGCAGTTACTTCCGAACTAGGAGGGGCATGGATACGCAGTATTTT. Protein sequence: CASSYFRTRRGMDTQYF.

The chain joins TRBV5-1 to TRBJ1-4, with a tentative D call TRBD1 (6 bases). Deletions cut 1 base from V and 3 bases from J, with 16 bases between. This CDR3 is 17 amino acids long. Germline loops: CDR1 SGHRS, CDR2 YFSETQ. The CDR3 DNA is TGCGCCAGCAGCTTGTTGGGGGCTCGAGGAGCTAATGAAAAACTGTTTTTT. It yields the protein CASSLLGARGANEKLFF.

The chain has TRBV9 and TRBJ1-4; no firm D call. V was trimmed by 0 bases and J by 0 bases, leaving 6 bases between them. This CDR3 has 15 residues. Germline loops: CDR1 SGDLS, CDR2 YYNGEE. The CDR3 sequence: CASSVGVTTNEKLFF. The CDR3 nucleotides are TGTGCCAGCAGCGTAGGTGTCACAACTAATGAAAAACTGTTTTTT.